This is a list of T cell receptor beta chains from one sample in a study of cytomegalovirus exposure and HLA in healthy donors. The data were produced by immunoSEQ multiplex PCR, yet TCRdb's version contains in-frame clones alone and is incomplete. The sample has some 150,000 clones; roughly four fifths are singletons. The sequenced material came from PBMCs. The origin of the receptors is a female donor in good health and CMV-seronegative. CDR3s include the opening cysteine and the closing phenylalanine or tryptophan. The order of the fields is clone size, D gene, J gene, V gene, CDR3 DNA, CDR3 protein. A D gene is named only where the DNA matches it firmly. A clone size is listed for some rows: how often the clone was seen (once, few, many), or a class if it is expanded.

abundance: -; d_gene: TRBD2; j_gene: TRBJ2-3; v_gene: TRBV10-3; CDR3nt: TGTGCCATCGGGCGGGAGAGGCTTTTAGGCACAGATACGCAGTATTTT; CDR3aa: CAIGRERLLGTDTQYF
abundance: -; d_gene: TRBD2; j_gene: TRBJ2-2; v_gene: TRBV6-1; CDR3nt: TGTGCCAGCACGCGACGGGAGGGTACCGGGGAGCTGTTTTTT; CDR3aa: CASTRREGTGELFF
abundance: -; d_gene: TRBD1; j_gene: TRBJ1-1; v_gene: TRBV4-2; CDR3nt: TGTGCCAGCAGCTTTACAGGGGGCACTGAAGCTTTCTTT; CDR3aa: CASSFTGGTEAFF
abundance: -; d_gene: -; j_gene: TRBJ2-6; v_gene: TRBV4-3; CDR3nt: TGCGCCAGCAGCCAAGGGGCCGCATCTACCGGGGCCAACGTCCTGACTTTC; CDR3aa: CASSQGAASTGANVLTF
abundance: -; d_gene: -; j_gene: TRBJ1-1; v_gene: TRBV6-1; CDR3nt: TGTGCCAGCTCCAGCGCGCGCAACACTGAAGCTTTCTTT; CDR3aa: CASSSARNTEAFF
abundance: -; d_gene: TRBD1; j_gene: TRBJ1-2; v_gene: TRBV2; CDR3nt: TGTGCTACTGCGACCGCCCTCTATGGGACAGATGGCTACACCTTC; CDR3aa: CATATALYGTDGYTF
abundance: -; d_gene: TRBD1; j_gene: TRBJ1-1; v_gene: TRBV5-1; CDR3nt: TGCGCCAGCAGCTTGACAGGGGAGAACACTGAAGCTTTCTTT; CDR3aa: CASSLTGENTEAFF
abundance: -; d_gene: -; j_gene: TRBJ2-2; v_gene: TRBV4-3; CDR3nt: TGCGCCAGCAGCCAAACGACAGGGGAGCTGTTTTTT; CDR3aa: CASSQTTGELFF
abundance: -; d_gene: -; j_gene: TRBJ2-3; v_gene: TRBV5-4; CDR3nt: TGTGCCAGCAGCTTGCGAACTCAAGATACGCAGTATTTT; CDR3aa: CASSLRTQDTQYF
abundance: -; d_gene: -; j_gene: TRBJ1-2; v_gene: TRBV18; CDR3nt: TGTGCCAGCTCACCTGAAGGGAGAGAGGACTATGGCTACACCTTC; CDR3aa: CASSPEGREDYGYTF
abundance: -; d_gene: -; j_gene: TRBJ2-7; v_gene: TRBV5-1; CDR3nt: TGCGCCAGCAGCCCGCCTAGCCGTAAGTACGAGCAGTACTTC; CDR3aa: CASSPPSRKYEQYF
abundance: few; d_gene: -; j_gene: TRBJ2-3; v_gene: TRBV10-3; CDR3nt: TGTGCCACCCTTGCGGCCGGCACAGATACGCAGTATTTT; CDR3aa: CATLAAGTDTQYF
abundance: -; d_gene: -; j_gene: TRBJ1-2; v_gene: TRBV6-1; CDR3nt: TGTGCCAGCAGGTTCTGGGGGGAGCCTAACTATGGCTACACCTTC; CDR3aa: CASRFWGEPNYGYTF
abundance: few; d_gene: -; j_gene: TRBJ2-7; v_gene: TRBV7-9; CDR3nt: TGTGCCAGCAGCTTAGGGGGCCCCTACGAGCAGTACTTC; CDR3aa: CASSLGGPYEQYF
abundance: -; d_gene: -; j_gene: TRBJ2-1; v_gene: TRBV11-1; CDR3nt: TGTGCCAGCAGCTTAGTTGGTAACGGGTTCGGCAATGAGCAGTTCTTC; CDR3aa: CASSLVGNGFGNEQFF
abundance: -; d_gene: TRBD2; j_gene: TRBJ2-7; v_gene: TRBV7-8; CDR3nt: TGTGCCAGCAGCCTGATAACTAGCGGGAGCTACGAGCAGTACTTC; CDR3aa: CASSLITSGSYEQYF
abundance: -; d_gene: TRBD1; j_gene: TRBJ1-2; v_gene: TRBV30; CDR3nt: TGTGCCTGGAGTGTTAGGGACAGGACTTATGGCTACACCTTC; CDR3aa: CAWSVRDRTYGYTF
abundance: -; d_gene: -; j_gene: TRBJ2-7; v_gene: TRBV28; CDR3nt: TGTGCCAGCCGAGTTTTGGGCAGCTCCTACGAGCAGTACTTC; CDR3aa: CASRVLGSSYEQYF
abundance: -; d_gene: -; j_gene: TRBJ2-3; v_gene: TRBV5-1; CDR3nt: TGCGCCAGCAGCTTCAGGGGCACTAGCACAGATACGCAGTATTTT; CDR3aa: CASSFRGTSTDTQYF
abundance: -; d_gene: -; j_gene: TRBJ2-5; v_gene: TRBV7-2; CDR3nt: TGTGCCAGCAGCTTCCCGACTGGACAAGAGACCCAGTACTTC; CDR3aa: CASSFPTGQETQYF
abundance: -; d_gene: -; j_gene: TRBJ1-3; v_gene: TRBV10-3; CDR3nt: TGTGCCATCAGTCTAACAGGGAACTCTGGAAACACCATATATTTT; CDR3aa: CAISLTGNSGNTIYF
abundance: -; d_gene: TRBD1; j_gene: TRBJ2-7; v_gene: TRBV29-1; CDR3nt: TGCAGCGTTGAAGGGACAGGGGGGAGAGACGAGCAGTACTTC; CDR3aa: CSVEGTGGRDEQYF
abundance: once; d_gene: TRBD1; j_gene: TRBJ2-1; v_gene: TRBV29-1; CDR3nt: TGCAGCGTTGATCTGGACAGGGGGCGTGAGCAGTTCTTC; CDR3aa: CSVDLDRGREQFF
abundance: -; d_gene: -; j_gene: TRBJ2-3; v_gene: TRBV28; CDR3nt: TGTGCCAGCCAACTAGCTAACACAGATACGCAGTATTTT; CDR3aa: CASQLANTDTQYF
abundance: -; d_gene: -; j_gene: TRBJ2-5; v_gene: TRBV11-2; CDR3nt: TGTGCCAGCAGCTTGATGCGTAGGGGGACCCAGTACTTC; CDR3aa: CASSLMRRGTQYF
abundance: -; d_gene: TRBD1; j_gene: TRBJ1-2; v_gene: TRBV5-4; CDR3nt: TGTGCCAGCAGCTTAGACAGGGCCCACTATGGCTACACCTTC; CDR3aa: CASSLDRAHYGYTF
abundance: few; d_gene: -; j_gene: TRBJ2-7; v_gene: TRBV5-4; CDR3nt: TGTGCCAGCAGCCCGACAGGACTCGACGAGCAGTACTTC; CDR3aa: CASSPTGLDEQYF
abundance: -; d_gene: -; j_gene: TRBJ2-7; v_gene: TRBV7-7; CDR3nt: TGTGCCAGCAGCTTAGCTGACGACGGGGCCTACGAGCAGTACTTC; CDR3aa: CASSLADDGAYEQYF
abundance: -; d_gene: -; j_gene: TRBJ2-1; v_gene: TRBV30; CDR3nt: TGTGCCTGGAGTCGGCTCGATGGGGCCAATGAGCAGTTCTTC; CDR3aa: CAWSRLDGANEQFF
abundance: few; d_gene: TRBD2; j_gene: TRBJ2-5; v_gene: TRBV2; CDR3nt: TGTGCCAGCAGTCGGACTAGCGGGACCCAAGGGGAGACCCAGTACTTC; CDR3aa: CASSRTSGTQGETQYF
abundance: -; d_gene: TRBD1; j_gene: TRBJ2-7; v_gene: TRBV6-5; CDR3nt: TGTGCCAGCACCCCGGGACAGTTCGTCGAGCAGTACTTC; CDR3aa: CASTPGQFVEQYF